This is a list of T cell receptor beta chains from one sample in a study of T cells in Graves' hyperthyroidism and ophthalmopathy. TCRdb analysed the multiplex PCR reads with MiXCR anew, one entry per CDR3 protein. The profile covers around 620,000 distinct CDR3 sequences, with 15% to 20% appearing a single time and 3.8% taken by the ten largest. The material sequenced was blood. Source of these receptors: a woman aged 25-40 years with Graves' hyperthyroidism. Both conserved end residues are part of each CDR3. D genes are given only for firm matches. Rows give clone size only sometimes, using once, few, many, or a class for an expanded clone.

14	TRBJ2-7	TRBD1	once	TRBV6-2/TRBV6-3	TGTGCCAGCAGGCCTCCGGGACAGGCATACGAGCAGTACTTC	CASRPPGQAYEQYF
12	TRBJ1-6	NA	NA	TRBV20-1	TGCAGTGCTAGTCGGCAGGCCCCGTCCCTCCACTTT	CSASRQAPSLHF
13	TRBJ2-1	TRBD2	NA	TRBV6-1	TGTGCCAGCATAGGCCGGGAGGTTAATGAGCAGTTCTTC	CASIGREVNEQFF
15	TRBJ2-1	TRBD2	few	TRBV20-1	TGCAGTGCGCTCGCCGGGACTAGCGTTCGCAATGAGCAGTTCTTC	CSALAGTSVRNEQFF
16	TRBJ2-7	TRBD2	many	TRBV11-2	TGTGCCAGCAGCTCTCACCCCAGCGGGAGGTCCTACGAGCAGTACTTC	CASSSHPSGRSYEQYF
13	TRBJ2-2	NA	many	TRBV20-1	TGCAGTGCTAGAGGGGACACCCTAGGAGAGCTGTTTTTT	CSARGDTLGELFF
16	TRBJ2-1	TRBD2	many	TRBV7-8	TGTGCCAGCAGCTTAGGGACTAGCGGGACCCTCGATGAGCAGTTCTTC	CASSLGTSGTLDEQFF
15	TRBJ1-4	NA	few	TRBV18	TGTGCCAGCTCACCAGAGGGGAATCTGAGTGAAAAACTGTTTTTT	CASSPEGNLSEKLFF
14	TRBJ2-1	NA	many	TRBV30	TGTGCCTGGAGTGTTAGGTTTACTAGCCCTGAGCAGTTCTTC	CAWSVRFTSPEQFF
12	TRBJ2-7	NA	many	TRBV6-1	TGTGCCAGCAGTATGGACCGTAACGAGCAGTACTTC	CASSMDRNEQYF
13	TRBJ2-1	NA	many	TRBV5-1	TGCGCCAGCAGCGTGGACACCGACAATGAGCAGTTCTTC	CASSVDTDNEQFF
15	TRBJ1-2	NA	many	TRBV27	TGTGCCAGCAGCTTATCCTCGGGTATTAGCTATGGCTACACCTTC	CASSLSSGISYGYTF
15	TRBJ2-5	TRBD1	few	TRBV20-1	TGCAGTGCTCGGGACAGGCGGGGTCACATTTGGACCCAGTACTTC	CSARDRRGHIWTQYF
14	TRBJ1-5	NA	NA	TRBV4-1	TGCGCCAGCAGCCCCGCCGGGGGAAGTCAGCCCCAGCATTTT	CASSPAGGSQPQHF
14	TRBJ2-1	NA	many	TRBV28	TGTGCCAGCAGTTTAGGGGCCTCGAGGGATGAGCAGTTCTTC	CASSLGASRDEQFF
13	TRBJ2-3	NA	few	TRBV4-1	TGCGCCAGCAGCCAACCGTACACAGATACGCAGTATTTT	CASSQPYTDTQYF
12	TRBJ1-1	NA	NA	TRBV28	TGTGCCAGTTACGGAGATAGCACTGAAGCTTTCTTT	CASYGDSTEAFF
17	TRBJ2-1	TRBD2	many	TRBV7-3	TGTGCCAGCAGCTTACAGGCTCTAGCGGGCTCCTACAATGAGCAGTTCTTC	CASSLQALAGSYNEQFF
16	TRBJ2-3	NA	many	TRBV7-3	TGTGCCAGCAGCTTTATGCCGGGGGCTAGCACAGATACGCAGTATTTT	CASSFMPGASTDTQYF
12	TRBJ2-3	NA	NA	TRBV4-1	TGCGCCAGCTCCGGCCCATCAGATACGCAGTATTTT	CASSGPSDTQYF
14	TRBJ1-4	NA	once	TRBV27	TGTGCCAGCAGGTCGGGGGGGCCTGGTGAAAAACTGTTTTTT	CASRSGGPGEKLFF
16	TRBJ2-1	NA	many	TRBV5-8	TGTGCCAGCAGCTCCTACCGTTCGACACAATACAATGAGCAGTTCTTC	CASSSYRSTQYNEQFF
14	TRBJ2-3	NA	many	TRBV3-1	TGTGCCAGCAGCCAAGTTGGGGGGTTGGATACGCAGTATTTT	CASSQVGGLDTQYF
13	TRBJ1-1	NA	many	TRBV12-3/TRBV12-4	TGTGCCAGCAGTACCAACCAGTGGACTGAAGCTTTCTTT	CASSTNQWTEAFF
13	TRBJ2-1	NA	few	TRBV6-2/TRBV6-3	TGTGCCAGCAGTTATTACAGGGACAATGAGCAGTTCTTC	CASSYYRDNEQFF
14	TRBJ2-1	TRBD2	many	TRBV7-2	TGTGCCAGCAGCCGGGTCTCCGGGAGGAATGAGCAGTTCTTC	CASSRVSGRNEQFF
13	TRBJ1-2	NA	NA	TRBV5-6	TGTGCCAGCAGCCTCCTAGGGAGGGACGGCTACACCTTC	CASSLLGRDGYTF
14	TRBJ2-2	TRBD2	few	TRBV5-1	TGCGCCAGCAGCCAAAGACTAGCGGTCGGGGAGCTGTTTTTT	CASSQRLAVGELFF
14	TRBJ2-3	NA	NA	TRBV12-5	TGTGCTAGTGGTTTAGACTCGACCACAGATACGCAGTATTTT	CASGLDSTTDTQYF
17	TRBJ1-5	NA	many	TRBV24-1	TGTGCCACCAGTGATTCGGGCCCGACCGATAGCAATCAGCCCCAGCATTTT	CATSDSGPTDSNQPQHF
10	TRBJ2-1	NA	many	TRBV28	TGTGCCAGCAGGGCCAATGAGCAGTTCTTC	CASRANEQFF
14	TRBJ2-2	NA	few	TRBV9	TGTGCCAGCAGCGTTATGGGATTCACCGGGGAGCTGTTTTTT	CASSVMGFTGELFF
12	TRBJ1-1	NA	many	TRBV6-5	TGTGCCAGCAGTCCAGACACTCATGGAGCTTTCTTT	CASSPDTHGAFF
14	TRBJ2-1	NA	NA	TRBV15	TGTGCCACCAGCCGGGGTCGGTCCTACAATGAGCAGTTCTTC	CATSRGRSYNEQFF
12	TRBJ1-1	NA	many	TRBV12-3/TRBV12-4	TGTGCCAGCAGTAACGTCCAGGTTGCAGCTTTCTTT	CASSNVQVAAFF
14	TRBJ1-1	NA	many	TRBV28	TGTGCCAGCGGGGACGCAATAGAAAACACTGAAGCTTTCTTT	CASGDAIENTEAFF